Listed below are T cell receptor beta chains from one sample, sequenced in a study of blood T cell repertoires in COVID-19. Clones were sequenced by immunoSEQ multiplex PCR, and TCRdb holds only the in-frame ones, with some missing. The data hold some 270,000 clones, with approximately 85% observed a single time. Material: PBMCs or T cells enriched from blood (not recorded which). The receptor set was obtained from a woman in her fifties or sixties with acute COVID-19. Both conserved end residues are part of each CDR3. The order of the fields is clone size, D gene, V gene, J gene, CDR3 protein, CDR3 DNA. A D gene is named only where the DNA matches it firmly. Size values are once, few and many counts, or a class for expanded clones, and some rows have none.

-	TRBD2	TRBV6-4	TRBJ2-1	CASSPGLAGIREQFF	TGTGCCAGCAGCCCGGGACTAGCGGGGATCAGGGAGCAGTTCTTC
-	-	TRBV5-6	TRBJ2-3	CASSAGTLYNTQYF	TGTGCCAGCAGCGCTGGGACTTTATACAATACGCAGTATTTT
once	-	TRBV19	TRBJ2-7	CASSKVGAEGYEQYF	TGTGCCAGTAGTAAGGTGGGGGCTGAGGGCTACGAGCAGTACTTC
-	-	TRBV6-1	TRBJ1-5	CASSDRPRDSNQPQHF	TGTGCCAGCAGTGACCGACCGAGGGATAGCAATCAGCCCCAGCATTTT
-	-	TRBV19	TRBJ1-4	CASSPGGVLNEKLFF	TGTGCCAGTAGCCCCGGCGGAGTTCTTAATGAAAAACTGTTTTTT
-	TRBD1	TRBV7-9	TRBJ1-5	CASSSQGAQPQHF	TGTGCCAGCAGCTCACAGGGGGCTCAGCCCCAGCATTTT
-	-	TRBV7-2	TRBJ1-3	CASSPQGRSGNTIYF	TGTGCCAGCAGCCCTCAGGGTCGCTCTGGAAACACCATATATTTT
-	-	TRBV7-2	TRBJ1-1	CASSPGTNPGIFF	TGTGCCAGCAGCCCCGGGACAAATCCAGGTATTTTCTTT
-	-	TRBV19	TRBJ2-2	CASGGPGNTGELFF	TGTGCCAGTGGCGGGCCGGGGAACACCGGGGAGCTGTTTTTT
-	TRBD1	TRBV5-1	TRBJ1-1	CASSHGQATLWTEAFF	TGCGCCAGCAGTCATGGACAGGCTACCTTATGGACTGAAGCTTTCTTT
-	-	TRBV4-3	TRBJ1-4	CASSLERGSEKLFF	TGCGCCAGCAGCCTCGAGCGGGGCTCCGAAAAACTGTTTTTT
once	-	TRBV7-2	TRBJ1-1	CASSAEGGPREAFF	TGTGCCAGCAGCGCGGAGGGTGGTCCTCGTGAAGCTTTCTTT
-	-	TRBV4-1	TRBJ2-1	CASSPGAFRNEQFF	TGCGCCAGCAGCCCAGGGGCGTTTCGGAATGAGCAGTTCTTC
-	-	TRBV29-1	TRBJ1-2	CSAINRDFGYTF	TGCAGCGCCATAAACCGGGACTTTGGCTACACCTTC
-	-	TRBV4-2	TRBJ2-7	CASSQAGDGNAYEQYF	TGTGCCAGCAGCCAAGCAGGGGACGGTAATGCCTACGAGCAGTACTTC
once	TRBD1	TRBV10-3	TRBJ2-7	CAISGGTGTYEQYF	TGTGCCATCAGTGGAGGGACAGGGACCTACGAGCAGTACTTC
-	-	TRBV10-3	TRBJ1-5	CAISESGLDQPQHF	TGTGCCATCAGTGAGTCGGGCCTCGATCAGCCCCAGCATTTT
-	TRBD1	TRBV19	TRBJ1-1	CASSNTGGTEAFF	TGTGCCAGTAGCAATACAGGGGGCACTGAAGCTTTCTTT
-	TRBD2	TRBV7-2	TRBJ2-7	CASSFEGGYEQYF	TGTGCCAGCAGCTTTGAGGGAGGGTACGAGCAGTACTTC
-	TRBD2	TRBV6-1	TRBJ2-1	CASSESIAGVYNEQFF	TGTGCCAGCAGTGAAAGCATAGCGGGGGTCTACAATGAGCAGTTCTTC
few	TRBD1	TRBV19	TRBJ1-5	CASSLSGTGINQPQHF	TGTGCCAGTAGTCTCTCCGGGACAGGGATTAATCAGCCCCAGCATTTT
-	TRBD1	TRBV19	TRBJ1-3	CASSARTGRGNTIYF	TGTGCCAGTAGTGCTCGGACAGGGAGAGGAAACACCATATATTTT
-	TRBD1	TRBV5-1	TRBJ1-1	CASSSPPGQGITEAFF	TGCGCCAGCAGCTCCCCCCCGGGACAGGGGATTACTGAAGCTTTCTTT
-	TRBD1	TRBV18	TRBJ1-6	CASSPRQGDNSPLHF	TGTGCCAGCTCACCAAGACAGGGTGACAATTCACCCCTCCACTTT
-	-	TRBV29-1	TRBJ1-5	CSVGHDQPQHF	TGCAGCGTTGGGCACGATCAGCCCCAGCATTTT
-	-	TRBV30	TRBJ1-1	CAWARGDTEAFF	TGTGCCTGGGCCCGAGGTGACACTGAAGCTTTCTTT
few	TRBD2	TRBV25-1	TRBJ2-1	CASRPPGGDYNEQFF	TGTGCCAGCAGACCCCCGGGGGGGGACTACAATGAGCAGTTCTTC
many	-	TRBV6-5	TRBJ1-5	CASSYSRVGNQPQHF	TGTGCCAGCAGTTACTCGAGGGTTGGGAATCAGCCCCAGCATTTT
-	TRBD1	TRBV7-9	TRBJ1-6	CASSSTGGGSYNSPLHF	TGTGCCAGCAGCTCGACAGGGGGAGGCTCCTATAATTCACCCCTCCACTTT
-	TRBD1	TRBV30	TRBJ1-5	CAFGQDIDQPQHF	TGTGCCTTCGGACAGGATATCGATCAGCCCCAGCATTTT
-	TRBD1	TRBV29-1	TRBJ2-1	CSVSKTGAGLYNEQFF	TGCAGCGTTTCAAAAACAGGGGCAGGGTTATACAATGAGCAGTTCTTC
-	-	TRBV9	TRBJ2-7	CASSVESLYGEQYF	TGTGCCAGCAGCGTAGAGTCACTATATGGCGAGCAGTACTTC
-	TRBD1	TRBV5-1	TRBJ1-1	CASSRDRVTEAFF	TGCGCCAGCAGCCGGGACAGGGTAACTGAAGCTTTCTTT
-	TRBD1	TRBV28	TRBJ1-3	CASISRKTGSGNTIYF	TGTGCCAGCATCTCTCGTAAGACAGGGTCTGGAAACACCATATATTTT
-	TRBD1	TRBV5-5	TRBJ1-4	CASRGGTGVYEKLFF	TGTGCCAGCAGGGGTGGGACAGGGGTTTACGAAAAACTGTTTTTT
-	TRBD1	TRBV6-5	TRBJ1-2	CASRDSQGIYGYTF	TGTGCCAGCAGAGACTCACAGGGGATATATGGCTACACCTTC
-	TRBD1	TRBV10-3	TRBJ1-4	CAISERPPGQGEKLFF	TGTGCCATCAGTGAGCGACCGCCGGGACAGGGGGAAAAACTGTTTTTT
few	TRBD2	TRBV5-1	TRBJ2-1	CASSLGGGAVRFF	TGCGCCAGCAGCCTTGGCGGGGGGGCTGTTCGGTTCTTC
-	-	TRBV5-1	TRBJ2-7	CASSFEGYEQYF	TGCGCCAGCAGCTTCGAGGGCTACGAGCAGTACTTC
-	TRBD1	TRBV5-6	TRBJ2-4	CASSWTGGLGIQYF	TGTGCCAGCAGCTGGACAGGGGGGCTAGGAATTCAGTACTTC
-	-	TRBV5-1	TRBJ1-5	CASSLGDIDQPQHF	TGCGCCAGCAGCTTGGGGGACATCGACCAGCCCCAGCATTTT
once	TRBD1	TRBV28	TRBJ1-1	CASSRQGAPEAFF	TGTGCCAGCAGTCGACAGGGGGCCCCTGAAGCTTTCTTT
-	TRBD1	TRBV2	TRBJ1-6	CASVPEGASPLHF	TGTGCCAGCGTCCCCGAGGGGGCATCACCCCTCCACTTT
once	-	TRBV27	TRBJ1-2	CASSFISAGRGYTF	TGTGCCAGCAGTTTTATATCCGCAGGAAGAGGCTACACCTTC
-	-	TRBV9	TRBJ2-3	CASSIDGQWPDTQYF	TGTGCCAGCAGCATAGACGGACAGTGGCCAGATACGCAGTATTTT
-	-	TRBV18	TRBJ1-6	CASSPDGGESPLHF	TGTGCCAGCTCACCTGACGGAGGAGAGTCACCCCTCCACTTT
-	-	TRBV10-3	TRBJ2-5	CAISDRAWETQYF	TGTGCCATCAGTGACAGGGCTTGGGAGACCCAGTACTTC
-	TRBD1	TRBV7-8	TRBJ1-2	CASTRSSRTGTNYGYTF	TGTGCCAGCACCCGCTCGTCTAGGACAGGGACTAACTATGGCTACACCTTC
-	TRBD2	TRBV11-3	TRBJ2-2	CASSLTSGGNINTGELFF	TGTGCCAGCAGCTTAACTAGCGGGGGTAATATAAACACCGGGGAGCTGTTTTTT
-	-	TRBV29-1	TRBJ1-3	CSVEDRVDTIYF	TGCAGCGTTGAAGATCGCGTGGACACCATATATTTT
few	TRBD1	TRBV6-5	TRBJ1-5	CASTGGGDQPQHF	TGTGCCAGCACAGGAGGGGGCGATCAGCCCCAGCATTTT